This T cell receptor (beta chain) was observed in a study of T cell responses to AZD1222 COVID-19 vaccine. Whole-study results and caveats: Just a handful of AZD1222 recipients tested seropositive at baseline. Mapped onto spike, vaccine-associated CD4 TCRs spanned it and were dominant at 160-218 and 743-854. Unmutated variant regions are reportedly the target of nearly half of TCRs that are spike-specific. White British ancestry dominated among donors, who included more females, and clonal diversity was possibly underestimated.

Some clones are missing from TCRdb's copy, which holds only in-frame ones; the method was immunoSEQ multiplex PCR. The table includes roughly 100,000 clones, around 83% detected once. In germline, CDR1 is KGHSH, CDR2 LQKENI. The CDR3 consists of 15 residues. Deletions cut 1 base from V and 7 bases from J, with 11 bases between. This clone was counted between two and nine times. Its antigen remains unknown. The source material was peripheral blood, sampled on day 0 of AZD1222 vaccination. The chain couples TRBV18 to TRBJ1-6; possible D gene TRBD1, 5 bases. The TCR comes from an adult in good health. The CDR3 region is CASSPLGVRNSPLHF. The CDR3 region has the DNA TGTGCCAGCTCACCACTGGGGGTTAGGAATTCACCCCTCCACTTT.